A few counts support the clone carrying this T cell receptor beta chain. No antigen is known for it. Mouse gene names apply. The DNA ends 1 residue before the CDR3 does, and the rest of the CDR3 is filled in from the germline J gene. The data were produced by immunoSEQ multiplex PCR, yet TCRdb's version contains in-frame clones alone and is incomplete. The data hold 8,800 or so clones, with approximately 50% observed a single time. The data were taken from a study of tissue T cells after allogeneic stem cell transplantation. Findings and limits, study-wide: Motif-based clustering found tissue-specific repertoire signatures shared across patients, though few clones were shared.

V lost 4 bases, J lost 5 bases, and 6 bases stayed unmatched. The germline CDR1 and CDR2 sequences are NNHDY and SYVADS. CDR3 length: 14 residues. Time point described: mouse harvest day 7 after allogeneic transplant. The graft held 10^6 splenic CD5+ T cells and 10^7 T-cell-depleted bone marrow cells. The clonotype comes from a female BALB/c mouse given C57BL/6 T cells with graft-versus-host disease after an allogeneic hematopoietic cell transplant. Sequenced sample: gut tissue. The V gene is TRBV13-3, the J gene TRBJ2-5, with TRBD1 matching 8 bases. The CDR3 spells CASSPGGAGDTQYF. CDR3 bases read: TGTGCCAGCAGTCCAGGGGGCGCGGGAGACACCCAGTAC.